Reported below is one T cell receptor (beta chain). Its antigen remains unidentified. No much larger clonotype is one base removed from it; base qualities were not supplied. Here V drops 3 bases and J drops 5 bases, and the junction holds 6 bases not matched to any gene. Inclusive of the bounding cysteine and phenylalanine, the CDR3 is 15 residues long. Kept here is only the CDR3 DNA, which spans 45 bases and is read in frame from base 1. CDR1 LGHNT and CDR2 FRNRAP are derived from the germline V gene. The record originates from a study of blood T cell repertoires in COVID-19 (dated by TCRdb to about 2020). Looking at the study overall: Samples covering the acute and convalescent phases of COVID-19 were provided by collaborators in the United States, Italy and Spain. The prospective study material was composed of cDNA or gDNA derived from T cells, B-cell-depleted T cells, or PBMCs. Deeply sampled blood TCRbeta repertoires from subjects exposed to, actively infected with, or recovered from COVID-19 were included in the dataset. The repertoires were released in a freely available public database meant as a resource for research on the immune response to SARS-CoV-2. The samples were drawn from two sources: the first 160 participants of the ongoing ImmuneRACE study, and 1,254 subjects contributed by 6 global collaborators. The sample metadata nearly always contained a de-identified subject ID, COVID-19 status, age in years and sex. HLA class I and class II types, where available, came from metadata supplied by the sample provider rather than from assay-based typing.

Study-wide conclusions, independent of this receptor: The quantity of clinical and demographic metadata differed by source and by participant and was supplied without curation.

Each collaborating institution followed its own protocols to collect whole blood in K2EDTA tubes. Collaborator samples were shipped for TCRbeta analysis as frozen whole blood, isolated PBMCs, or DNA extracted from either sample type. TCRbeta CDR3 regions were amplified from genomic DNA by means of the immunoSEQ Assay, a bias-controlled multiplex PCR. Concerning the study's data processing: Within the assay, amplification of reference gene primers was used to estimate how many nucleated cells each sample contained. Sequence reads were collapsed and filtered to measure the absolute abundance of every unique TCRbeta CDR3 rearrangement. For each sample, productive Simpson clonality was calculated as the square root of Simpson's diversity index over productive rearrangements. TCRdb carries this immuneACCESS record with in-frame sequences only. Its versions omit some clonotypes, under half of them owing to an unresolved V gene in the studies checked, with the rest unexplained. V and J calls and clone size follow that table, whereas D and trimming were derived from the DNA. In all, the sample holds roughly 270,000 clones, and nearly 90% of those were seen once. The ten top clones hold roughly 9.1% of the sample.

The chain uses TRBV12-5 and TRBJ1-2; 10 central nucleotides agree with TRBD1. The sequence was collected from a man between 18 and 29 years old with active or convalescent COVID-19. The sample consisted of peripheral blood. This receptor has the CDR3 CASGFWTGGKYGYTF. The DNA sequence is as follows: TGTGCTAGTGGTTTCTGGACAGGGGGTAAATATGGCTACACCTTC.